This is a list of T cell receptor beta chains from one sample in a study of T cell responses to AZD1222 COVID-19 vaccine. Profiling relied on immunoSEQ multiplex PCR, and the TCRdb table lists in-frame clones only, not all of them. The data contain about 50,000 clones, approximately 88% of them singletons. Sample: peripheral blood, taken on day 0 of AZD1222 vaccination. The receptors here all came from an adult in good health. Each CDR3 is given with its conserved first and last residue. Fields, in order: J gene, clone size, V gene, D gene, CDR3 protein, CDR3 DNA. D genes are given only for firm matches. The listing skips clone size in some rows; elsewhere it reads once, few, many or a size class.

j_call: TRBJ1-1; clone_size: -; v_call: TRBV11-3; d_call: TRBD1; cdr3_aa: CASSDRDRVFTEAFF; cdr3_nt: TGTGCCAGCAGCGACCGGGACAGGGTGTTCACTGAAGCTTTCTTT
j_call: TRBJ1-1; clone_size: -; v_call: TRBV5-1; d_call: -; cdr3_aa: CASSFQGFNGNTEAFF; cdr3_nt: TGCGCCAGCAGCTTTCAGGGGTTTAACGGGAACACTGAAGCTTTCTTT
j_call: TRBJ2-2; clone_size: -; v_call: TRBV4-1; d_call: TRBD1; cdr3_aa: CASSQRQGETGELFF; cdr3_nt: TGCGCCAGCAGCCAAAGACAGGGAGAGACCGGGGAGCTGTTTTTT
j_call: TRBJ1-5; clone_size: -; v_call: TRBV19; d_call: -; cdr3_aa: CASRQPQHF; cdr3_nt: TGTGCCAGTAGACAGCCCCAGCATTTT
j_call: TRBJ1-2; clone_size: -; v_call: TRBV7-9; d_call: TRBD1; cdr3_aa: CASSPAGTGKGYTF; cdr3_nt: TGTGCCAGCAGCCCAGCCGGGACAGGGAAGGGCTACACCTTC
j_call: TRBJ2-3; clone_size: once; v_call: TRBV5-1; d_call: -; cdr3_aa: CASSLEAGPSTDTQYF; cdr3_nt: TGCGCCAGCAGCTTGGAGGCGGGACCTAGCACAGATACGCAGTATTTT
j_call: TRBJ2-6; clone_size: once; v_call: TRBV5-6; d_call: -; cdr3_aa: CAAGRASGANVLTF; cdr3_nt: TGTGCCGCAGGTCGGGCGTCTGGGGCCAACGTCCTGACTTTC
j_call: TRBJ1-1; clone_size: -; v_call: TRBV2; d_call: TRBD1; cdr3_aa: CASSRGDRGPEAFF; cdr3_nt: TGTGCCAGCAGCCGAGGCGACAGGGGGCCTGAAGCTTTCTTT
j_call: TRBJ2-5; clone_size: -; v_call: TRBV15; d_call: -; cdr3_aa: CATSREGGGVKTQYF; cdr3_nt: TGTGCCACCAGCAGAGAGGGAGGGGGCGTAAAGACCCAGTACTTC
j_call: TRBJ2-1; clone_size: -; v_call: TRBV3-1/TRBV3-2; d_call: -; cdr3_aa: CASSQQGASAYNEQFF; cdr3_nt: TGTGCCAGCAGCCAGCAAGGGGCTAGCGCATACAATGAGCAGTTCTTC
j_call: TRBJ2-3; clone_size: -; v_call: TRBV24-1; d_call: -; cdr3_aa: CATSDSATLGDTQYF; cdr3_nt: TGTGCCACCAGTGATTCGGCCACACTGGGGGATACGCAGTATTTT
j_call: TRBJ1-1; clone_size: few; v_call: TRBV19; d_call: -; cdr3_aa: CASSRVLQGRTEAFF; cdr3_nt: TGTGCCAGTAGTAGGGTTTTGCAGGGTAGGACTGAAGCTTTCTTT
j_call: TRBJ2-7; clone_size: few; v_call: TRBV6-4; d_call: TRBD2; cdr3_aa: CASSDSTSGRIRPYEQYF; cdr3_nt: TGTGCCAGCAGTGACTCGACTAGCGGGAGGATTCGGCCCTACGAGCAGTACTTC
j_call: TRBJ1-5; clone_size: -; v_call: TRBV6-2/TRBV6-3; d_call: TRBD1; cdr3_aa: CASSFTQGFGQPQHF; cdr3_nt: TGTGCCAGCAGTTTCACACAGGGGTTTGGTCAGCCCCAGCATTTT
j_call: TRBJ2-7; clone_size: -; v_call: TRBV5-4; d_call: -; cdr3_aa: CASSFGPEQYF; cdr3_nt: TGTGCCAGCAGCTTCGGTCCAGAGCAGTACTTC
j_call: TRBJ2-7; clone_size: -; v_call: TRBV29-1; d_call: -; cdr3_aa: CSVEGSYEQYF; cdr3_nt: TGCAGCGTTGAGGGCTCCTACGAGCAGTACTTC
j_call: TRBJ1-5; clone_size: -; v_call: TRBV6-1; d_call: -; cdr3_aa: CASSAQPGRSNQPQHF; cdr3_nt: TGTGCCAGCAGTGCACAGCCCGGTCGGAGCAATCAGCCCCAGCATTTT
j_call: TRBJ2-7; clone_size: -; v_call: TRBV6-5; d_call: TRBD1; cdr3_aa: CATAGTGTHEQYF; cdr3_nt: TGTGCCACCGCGGGGACAGGGACCCACGAGCAGTACTTC
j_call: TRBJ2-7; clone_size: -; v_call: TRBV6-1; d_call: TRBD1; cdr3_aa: CASSEDKEGTGRNEQYF; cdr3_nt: TGTGCCAGCAGTGAAGACAAGGAAGGGACAGGGAGGAACGAGCAGTACTTC
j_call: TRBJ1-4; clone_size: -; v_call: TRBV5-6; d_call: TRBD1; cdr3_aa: CASSFLGQGDEKLFF; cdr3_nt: TGTGCCAGCAGCTTTTTGGGACAGGGTGATGAAAAACTGTTTTTT
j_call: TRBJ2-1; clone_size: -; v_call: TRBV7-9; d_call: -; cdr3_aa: CASSLVSGPGEQFF; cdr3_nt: TGTGCCAGCAGCTTAGTGTCGGGGCCGGGTGAGCAGTTCTTC
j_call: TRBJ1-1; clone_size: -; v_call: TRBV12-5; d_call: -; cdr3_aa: CASGLARGNTEAFF; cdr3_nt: TGTGCTAGTGGTTTGGCCCGGGGGAACACTGAAGCTTTCTTT
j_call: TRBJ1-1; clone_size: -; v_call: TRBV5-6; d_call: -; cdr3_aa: CASSLLGGVAFF; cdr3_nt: TGTGCCAGCAGCTTGTTGGGAGGGGTAGCTTTCTTT
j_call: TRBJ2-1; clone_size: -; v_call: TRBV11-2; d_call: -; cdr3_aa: CASRRLGRYNEQFF; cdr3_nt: TGTGCCAGCAGGAGATTAGGGCGGTACAATGAGCAGTTCTTC
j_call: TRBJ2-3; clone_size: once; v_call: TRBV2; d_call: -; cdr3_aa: CASTERHTDTQYF; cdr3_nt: TGTGCCAGCACGGAGAGGCACACAGATACGCAGTATTTT
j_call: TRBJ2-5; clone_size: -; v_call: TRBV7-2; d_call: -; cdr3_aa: CASSLDFRGGDTQETQYF; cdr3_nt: TGTGCCAGCAGCTTAGACTTTCGCGGTGGGGATACCCAAGAGACCCAGTACTTC
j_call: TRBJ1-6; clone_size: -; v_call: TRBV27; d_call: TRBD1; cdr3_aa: CASSTGGLGSPLHF; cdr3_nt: TGTGCCAGCAGTACAGGGGGCCTTGGTTCACCCCTCCACTTT
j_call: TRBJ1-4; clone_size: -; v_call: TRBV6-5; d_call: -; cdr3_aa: CASSSTFATNEKLFF; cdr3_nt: TGTGCCAGCAGTTCGACTTTCGCAACTAATGAAAAACTGTTTTTT
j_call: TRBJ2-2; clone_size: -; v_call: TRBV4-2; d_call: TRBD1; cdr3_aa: CASSQPGQGSGELFF; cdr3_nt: TGTGCCAGCAGCCAACCGGGACAGGGATCCGGGGAGCTGTTTTTT
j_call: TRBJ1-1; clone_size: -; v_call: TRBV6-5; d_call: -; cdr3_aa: CASSLPGEDTEAFF; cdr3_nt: TGTGCCAGCAGCCTCCCAGGGGAGGACACTGAAGCTTTCTTT
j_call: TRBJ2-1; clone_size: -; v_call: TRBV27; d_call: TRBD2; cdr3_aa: CASSFQAGLGGGYYYNEQFF; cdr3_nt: TGTGCCAGCAGTTTTCAGGCGGGACTAGGAGGGGGTTATTACTACAATGAGCAGTTCTTC
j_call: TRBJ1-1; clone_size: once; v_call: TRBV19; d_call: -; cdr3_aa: CASRRTGTPHEAFF; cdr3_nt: TGTGCCAGTAGACGTACCGGGACACCCCATGAAGCTTTCTTT
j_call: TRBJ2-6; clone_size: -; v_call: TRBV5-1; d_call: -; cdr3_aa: CASSGVNSGANVLTF; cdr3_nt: TGCGCCAGCAGCGGGGTGAACTCTGGGGCCAACGTCCTGACTTTC
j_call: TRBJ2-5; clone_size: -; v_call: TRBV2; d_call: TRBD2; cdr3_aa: CASRRTSGNQETQYF; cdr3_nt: TGTGCCAGCCGTCGGACTAGCGGGAATCAAGAGACCCAGTACTTC
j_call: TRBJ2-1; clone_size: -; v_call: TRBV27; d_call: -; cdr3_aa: CASSRFPVNNEQFF; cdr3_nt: TGTGCCAGCAGCCGCTTCCCCGTCAACAATGAGCAGTTCTTC
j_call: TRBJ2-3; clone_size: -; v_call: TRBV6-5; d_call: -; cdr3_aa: CASSRNDGVDTQYF; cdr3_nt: TGTGCCAGCAGTCGTAATGATGGGGTGGATACGCAGTATTTT
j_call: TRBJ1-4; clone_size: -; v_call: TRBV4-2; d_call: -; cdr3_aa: CASSQEAGAASKLFF; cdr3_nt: TGTGCCAGCAGCCAAGAGGCAGGCGCCGCTTCTAAACTGTTTTTT
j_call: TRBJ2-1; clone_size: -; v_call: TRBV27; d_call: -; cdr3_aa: CASKGEGGGFF; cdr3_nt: TGTGCCAGCAAAGGAGAGGGAGGGGGGTTCTTC
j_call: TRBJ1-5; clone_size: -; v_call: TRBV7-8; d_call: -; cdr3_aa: CASSPALGEQPQHF; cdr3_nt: TGTGCCAGCAGCCCGGCCTTGGGGGAACAGCCCCAGCATTTT